This T cell receptor (beta chain) stems from a study of shared clonotypes between healthy human individuals. Overall study findings and caveats: The genetic and exposure-history diversity represented was limited by few donors. Shared clonotypes: about 5.3% naive CD4, roughly 3.8% naive CD8, 2% to 2.5% memory CD4, more than 0.3% memory CD8.

Selected positively for CCR7 and CD45RO-negative, naive CD8 cells excluded terminally differentiated effector memory CD45RA+ cells. A note on this clone: Its antigen remains unknown.

At deep level, the assay was performed. Sequencing used immunoSEQ multiplex PCR; TCRdb keeps in-frame clones, though not all of them. The sample contains hundreds of thousands of clones, about 96% of which appear only once. Germline CDR1 reads SGHRS; CDR2 reads YFSETQ. V shed 0 bases and J shed 4 bases, with 11 bases lying between them. CDR3 length: 14 residues. Sequenced material: naive CD8+ T cells sorted from blood. The chain employs TRBV5-1 and TRBJ2-7; no clear D gene. The source is a woman in her thirties in good health. CDR3 sequence (DNA): TGCGCCAGCAGCTTGGAGGTCCAGGCGTACGAGCAGTACTTC. As protein: CASSLEVQAYEQYF.